These 14 T cell receptor beta chains share one sample of origin, sequenced in a study of blood T cell repertoires in COVID-19. Some clones are missing from TCRdb's copy, which holds only in-frame ones; the method was immunoSEQ multiplex PCR. The table records roughly 130,000 clones, 82% of them present only once. Sequencing was performed on peripheral blood. The receptor set was obtained from a woman in her seventies with acute or convalescent COVID-19.

This clone was picked up one time. This chain links TRBV7-3 with TRBJ1-1; possibly TRBD1 for D (6 bases). This CDR3 is built from 14 residues. The germline V gene encodes CDR1 SGHTA and CDR2 FQGTGA. Trimming shortened V by 5 bases and J by 3 bases, and 13 bases separated the two germline ends. The CDR3 DNA follows: TGTGCCAGCAGCCCTAATACAGGGTACACTGAAGCTTTCTTT. As protein: CASSPNTGYTEAFF.

The chain carries TRBV4-3 and TRBJ2-3; unclear D gene. Trimming left V 2 bases short and J 6 bases short, with 15 bases between. Germline-derived CDR1 and CDR2 are LGHNA and YSLEER. The CDR3 is 15 residues long. The CDR3 spells CASSQRSLPEDTQYF. As DNA, the CDR3 is TGCGCCAGCAGCCAACGGTCCTTGCCGGAGGATACGCAGTATTTT.

This clone was counted once. The rearrangement joins TRBV6-1 to TRBJ2-7; 9 nucleotides line up with TRBD1. Germline CDR1 and CDR2: MNHNS and SASEGT. J lost 5 bases, V lost 6 bases, and 11 bases had no gene match. The CDR3 consists of 15 residues. This CDR3 is CASSRGQGNVHEQYF. The CDR3 DNA reads TGTGCCAGCAGCCGGGGACAGGGAAACGTCCACGAGCAGTACTTC.

V usage is TRBV7-2 and J usage is TRBJ2-1, with 12 nucleotides matching TRBD2. The CDR3 totals 15 residues. The V and J ends lost 5 bases and 4 bases, in that order; junction bases with no gene match: 3. Germline values: CDR1 SGHTA, CDR2 FQGNSA. CDR3: CASSPSGGGYNEQFF. The CDR3, as DNA: TGTGCCAGCAGCCCTAGCGGGGGGGGGTACAATGAGCAGTTCTTC.

The chain carries TRBV5-1 and TRBJ2-2; 9 positions agree with TRBD2. The CDR3 is 15 amino acids. Looked up from germline, CDR1 is SGHRS and CDR2 is YFSETQ. V shed 4 bases, J shed 6 bases, and the junction held 7 bases outside the gene matches. The CDR3 is CASSLRTSEAGELFF. In DNA form, the CDR3 reads TGCGCCAGCAGCCTTAGGACTAGCGAAGCCGGGGAGCTGTTTTTT.

The chain has TRBV2 and TRBJ1-1, with 7 positions matching TRBD1. The CDR3 has 14 amino acids. The germline CDR1 and CDR2 sequences are SNHLY and FYNNEI. V lost 11 bases, J lost 1 base, and 10 bases stayed unmatched. The CDR3 is CAGKRGQENTEAFF. The CDR3 DNA reads TGTGCCGGGAAGAGAGGACAGGAGAACACTGAAGCTTTCTTT.

The CDR3 reads CASSPVPTYYGYTF. In nucleotides, the CDR3 is TGTGCCAGCTCACCAGTACCCACATACTATGGCTACACCTTC. The V call is TRBV18, the J call TRBJ1-2, with D unclear. Germline-derived CDR1 and CDR2 are KGHSH and LQKENI. The CDR3 totals 14 residues. Trimming cost V 2 bases and J 3 bases, with 10 bases left between them.

The chain employs TRBV7-8 and TRBJ1-6, with 8 nucleotides matching TRBD1. J lost 11 bases, V lost 6 bases, and 9 bases had no gene match. The CDR3 runs to 14 residues. CDR1 is SGHVS, CDR2 FQNEAQ, per germline. The chain's CDR3 is CASRLRDRLAPLHF. The CDR3 DNA reads as TGTGCCAGCAGGCTCCGGGACAGGCTCGCACCCCTCCACTTT.

The chain links TRBV2 to TRBJ2-1; 11 nucleotides match TRBD2. The germline V gene has CDR1 SNHLY and CDR2 FYNNEI. There are 16 residues in the CDR3. V was clipped by 7 bases and J by 5 bases; unmatched bases: 10. The CDR3 is CASNIAGGQKNNEQFF. Here the CDR3 DNA reads TGTGCCAGCAATATAGCGGGGGGGCAAAAAAACAATGAGCAGTTCTTC.

A note on this clone: The same CDR3 is also encoded by other DNA sequences in this sample. The V gene is TRBV29-1, the J gene TRBJ1-1; the match to TRBD1 covers 8 bases. The CDR3 has 12 residues. V was pared by 6 bases and J by 4 bases, with 4 bases of the junction left unmatched. From germline, CDR1 is SQVTM and CDR2 ANQGSEA. The CDR3 loop reads CSVQQGVTEAFF. Here the CDR3 DNA reads TGCAGCGTCCAACAGGGGGTCACTGAAGCTTTCTTT.

For the CDR3, the DNA is TGTGCCAGCAGCTTGAGGCGGGGTGAGCAGTTCTTC. This gives the protein CASSLRRGEQFF. The chain joins TRBV5-6 to TRBJ2-1; the D gene is possibly TRBD2 (6 bases). Trimming removed 1 base at V and 9 bases at J, with 8 bases between. Germline lookup yields CDR1 SGHDT and CDR2 YYEEEE. This CDR3 contains 12 residues.

This clone was found once. This chain connects TRBV10-3 to TRBJ1-1; D possibly corresponds to TRBD1 (6 bases). Germline values: CDR1 ENHRY, CDR2 SYGVKD. The CDR3 is made up of 14 amino acids. V was cut by 6 bases and J by 2 bases, with 13 bases left in between. The CDR3 reads CAISQDRSNTEAFF. CDR3 sequence (DNA): TGTGCCATCAGCCAGGACAGATCAAACACTGAAGCTTTCTTT.

This chain links TRBV6-6 with TRBJ2-1; 7 nucleotides agree with TRBD1. The germline gives CDR1 MNHNY, CDR2 SVGAGI (reference sequence). The CDR3 has 14 amino acids. With 4 bases clipped from V and 4 bases from J, the junction kept 4 bases outside the gene matches. The CDR3 spells CASSSPGQYNEQFF. The CDR3 bases are TGTGCCAGCAGTTCTCCGGGACAGTACAATGAGCAGTTCTTC.

The J gene is TRBJ2-5, the V gene TRBV11-3; 8 bases match TRBD2. Trimming at V came to 4 bases and at J to 5 bases, leaving 18 bases not matched to a gene. The CDR3 spans 18 residues. The germline V gene encodes CDR1 SGHNT and CDR2 YENEEA. The CDR3 region is CASSWAVAGGLGAETQYF. As DNA, the CDR3 is TGTGCCAGCAGCTGGGCCGTGGCGGGGGGCTTGGGGGCGGAGACCCAGTACTTC.